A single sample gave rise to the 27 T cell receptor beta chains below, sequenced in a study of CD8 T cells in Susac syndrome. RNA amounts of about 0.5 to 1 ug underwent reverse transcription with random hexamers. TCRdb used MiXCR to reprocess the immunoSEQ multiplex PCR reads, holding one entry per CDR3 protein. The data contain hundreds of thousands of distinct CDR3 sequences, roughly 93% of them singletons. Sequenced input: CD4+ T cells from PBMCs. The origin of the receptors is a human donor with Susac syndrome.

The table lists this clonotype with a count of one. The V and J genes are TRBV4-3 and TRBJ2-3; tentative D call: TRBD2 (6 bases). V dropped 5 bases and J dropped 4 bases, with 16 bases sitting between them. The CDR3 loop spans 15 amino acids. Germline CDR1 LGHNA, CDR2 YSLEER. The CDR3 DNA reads TGCGCCAGCAGCGACGGAGGACGCGGGGCAGATACGCAGTATTTT. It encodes CASSDGGRGADTQYF.

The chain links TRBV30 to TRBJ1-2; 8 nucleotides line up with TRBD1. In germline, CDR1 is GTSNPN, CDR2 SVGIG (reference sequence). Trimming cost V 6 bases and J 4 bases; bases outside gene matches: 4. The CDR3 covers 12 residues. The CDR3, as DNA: TGTGCCTGCCGGACAGGGACCTATGGCTACACCTTC. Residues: CACRTGTYGYTF.

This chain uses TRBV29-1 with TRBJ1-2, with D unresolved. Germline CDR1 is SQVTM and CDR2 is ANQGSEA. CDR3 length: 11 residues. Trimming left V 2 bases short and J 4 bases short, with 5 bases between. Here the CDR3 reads CSVELGYGYTF. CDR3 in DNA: TGCAGCGTTGAATTGGGCTATGGCTACACCTTC.

The CDR3 loop is CAWSQTANYGYTF. CDR3 nucleotides: TGTGCCTGGAGTCAGACAGCTAACTATGGCTACACCTTC. The rearrangement uses TRBV30 and TRBJ1-2, with D perhaps matching TRBD1 (5 bases). The CDR3 covers 13 residues. Germline V CDR1 and CDR2: GTSNPN, SVGIG (reference sequence). Between the trimmed V and J ends, which lost 2 bases and 0 bases, there was a span of 7 bases.

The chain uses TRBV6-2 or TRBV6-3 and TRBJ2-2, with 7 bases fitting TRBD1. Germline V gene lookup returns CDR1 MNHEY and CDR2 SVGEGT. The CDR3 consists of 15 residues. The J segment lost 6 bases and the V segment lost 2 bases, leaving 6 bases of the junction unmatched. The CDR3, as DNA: TGTGCCAGCAGTTACCGGGACAGAGTTGCCGGGGAGCTGTTTTTT. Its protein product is CASSYRDRVAGELFF.

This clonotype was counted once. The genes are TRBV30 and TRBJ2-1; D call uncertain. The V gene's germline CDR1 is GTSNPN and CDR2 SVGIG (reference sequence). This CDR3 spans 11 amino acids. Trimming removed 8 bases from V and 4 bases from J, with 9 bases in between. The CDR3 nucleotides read TGTGCCCAGTTGGGTTACAATGAGCAGTTCTTC. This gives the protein CAQLGYNEQFF.

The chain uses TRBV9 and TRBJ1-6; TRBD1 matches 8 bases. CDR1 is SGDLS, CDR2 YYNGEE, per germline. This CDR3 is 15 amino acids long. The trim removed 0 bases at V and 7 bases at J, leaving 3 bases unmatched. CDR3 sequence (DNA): TGTGCCAGCAGCGTAGGGAGACAGGGGAATTCACCCCTCCACTTT. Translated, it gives CASSVGRQGNSPLHF.

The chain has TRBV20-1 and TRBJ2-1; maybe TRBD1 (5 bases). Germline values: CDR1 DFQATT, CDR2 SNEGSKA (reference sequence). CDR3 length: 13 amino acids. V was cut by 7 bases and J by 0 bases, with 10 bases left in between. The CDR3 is CSVGALSYNEQFF. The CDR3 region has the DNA TGCAGTGTAGGGGCCCTCTCCTACAATGAGCAGTTCTTC.

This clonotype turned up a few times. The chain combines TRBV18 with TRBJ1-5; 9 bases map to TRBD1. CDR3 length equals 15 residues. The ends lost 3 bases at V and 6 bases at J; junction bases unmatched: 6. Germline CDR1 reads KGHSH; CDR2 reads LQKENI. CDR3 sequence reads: CASSPPGQGGQPQHF. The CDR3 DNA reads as TGTGCCAGCTCACCGCCGGGACAGGGAGGTCAGCCCCAGCATTTT.

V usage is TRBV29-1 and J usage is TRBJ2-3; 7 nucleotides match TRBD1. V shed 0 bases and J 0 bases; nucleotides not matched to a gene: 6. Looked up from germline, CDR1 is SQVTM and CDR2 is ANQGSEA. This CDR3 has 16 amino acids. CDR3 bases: TGCAGCGTTGAAGATGACCCGACAGGGAGCACAGATACGCAGTATTTT. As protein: CSVEDDPTGSTDTQYF.

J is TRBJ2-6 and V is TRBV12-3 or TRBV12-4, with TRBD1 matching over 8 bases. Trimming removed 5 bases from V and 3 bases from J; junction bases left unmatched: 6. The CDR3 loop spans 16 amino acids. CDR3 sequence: CASSTWTGIGANVLTF. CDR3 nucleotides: TGTGCCAGCAGTACCTGGACAGGGATTGGGGCCAACGTCCTGACTTTC.

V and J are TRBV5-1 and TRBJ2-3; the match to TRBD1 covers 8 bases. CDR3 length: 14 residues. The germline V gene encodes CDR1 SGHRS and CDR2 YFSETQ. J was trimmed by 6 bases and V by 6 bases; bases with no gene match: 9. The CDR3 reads CASTPGQGVDTQYF. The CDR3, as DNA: TGCGCCAGCACACCCGGACAGGGTGTGGATACGCAGTATTTT. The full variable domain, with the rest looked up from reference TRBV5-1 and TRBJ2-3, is KAGVTQTPRYLIKTRGQQVTLSCSPISGHRSVSWYQQTPGQGLQFLFEYFSETQRNKGNFPGRFSGRQFSNSRSEMNVSTLELGDSALYLCASTPGQGVDTQYFGPGTRLTVL.

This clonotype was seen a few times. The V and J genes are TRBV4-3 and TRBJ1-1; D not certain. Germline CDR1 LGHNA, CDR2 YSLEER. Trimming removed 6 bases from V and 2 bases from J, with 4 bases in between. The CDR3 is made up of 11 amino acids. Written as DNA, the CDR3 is TGCGCCAGCAGACGTAACACTGAAGCTTTCTTT. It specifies CASRRNTEAFF.

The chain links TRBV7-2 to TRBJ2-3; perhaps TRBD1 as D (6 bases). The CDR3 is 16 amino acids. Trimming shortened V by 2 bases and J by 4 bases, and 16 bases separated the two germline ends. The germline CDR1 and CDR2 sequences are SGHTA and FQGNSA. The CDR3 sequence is CASSLSRRAGADTQYF. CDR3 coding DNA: TGTGCCAGCAGCTTATCCCGAAGGGCAGGGGCAGATACGCAGTATTTT.

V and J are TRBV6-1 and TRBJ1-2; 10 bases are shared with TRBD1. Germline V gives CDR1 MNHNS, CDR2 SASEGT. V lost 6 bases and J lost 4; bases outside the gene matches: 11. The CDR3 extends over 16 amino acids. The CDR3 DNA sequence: TGTGCCAGCAGCCTTCCCTCGACAGGGGGCGGCTATGGCTACACCTTC. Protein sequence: CASSLPSTGGGYGYTF.

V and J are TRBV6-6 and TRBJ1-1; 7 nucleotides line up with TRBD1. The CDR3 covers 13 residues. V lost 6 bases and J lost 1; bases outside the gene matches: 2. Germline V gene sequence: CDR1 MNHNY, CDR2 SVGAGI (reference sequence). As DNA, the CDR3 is TGTGCCAGCAGCTGGGACAGGAACACTGAAGCTTTCTTT. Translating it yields CASSWDRNTEAFF.

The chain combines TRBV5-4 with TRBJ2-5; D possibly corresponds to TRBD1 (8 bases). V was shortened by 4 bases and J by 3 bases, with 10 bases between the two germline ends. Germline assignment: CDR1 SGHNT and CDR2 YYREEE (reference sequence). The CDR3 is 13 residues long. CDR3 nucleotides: TGTGCCAGCAGCACAGGGGGGGAAGAGACCCAGTACTTC. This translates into CASSTGGEETQYF.

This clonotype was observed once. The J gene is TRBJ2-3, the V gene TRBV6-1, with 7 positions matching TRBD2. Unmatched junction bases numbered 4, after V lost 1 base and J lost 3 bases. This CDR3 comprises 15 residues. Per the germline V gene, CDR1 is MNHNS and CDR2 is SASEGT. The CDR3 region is CASSEGGGWTDTQYF. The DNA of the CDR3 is TGTGCCAGCAGTGAAGGGGGGGGTTGGACAGATACGCAGTATTTT.

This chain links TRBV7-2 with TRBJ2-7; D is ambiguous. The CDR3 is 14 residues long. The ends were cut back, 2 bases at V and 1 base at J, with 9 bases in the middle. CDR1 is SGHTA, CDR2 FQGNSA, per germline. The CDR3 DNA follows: TGTGCCAGCAGCTTATCCCACAATTCCTACGAGCAGTACTTC. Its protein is CASSLSHNSYEQYF.

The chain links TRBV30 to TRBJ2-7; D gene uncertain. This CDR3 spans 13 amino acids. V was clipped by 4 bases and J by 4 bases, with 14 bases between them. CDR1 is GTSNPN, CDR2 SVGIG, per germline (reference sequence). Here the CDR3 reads CAWTRRKEYEQYF. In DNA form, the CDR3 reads TGTGCCTGGACCCGCCGAAAGGAATACGAGCAGTACTTC.

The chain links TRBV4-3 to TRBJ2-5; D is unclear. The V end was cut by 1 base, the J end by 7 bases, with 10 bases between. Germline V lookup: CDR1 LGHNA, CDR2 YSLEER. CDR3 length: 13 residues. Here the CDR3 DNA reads TGCGCCAGCAGCCAAGGGGTTCTTGGGACCCAGTACTTC. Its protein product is CASSQGVLGTQYF.

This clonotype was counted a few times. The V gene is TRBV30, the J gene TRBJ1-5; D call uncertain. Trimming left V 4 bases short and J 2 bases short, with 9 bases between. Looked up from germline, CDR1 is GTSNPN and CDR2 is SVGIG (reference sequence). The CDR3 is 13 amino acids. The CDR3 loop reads CAWTGSGNQPQHF. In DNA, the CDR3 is TGTGCCTGGACCGGGTCGGGCAATCAGCCCCAGCATTTT.

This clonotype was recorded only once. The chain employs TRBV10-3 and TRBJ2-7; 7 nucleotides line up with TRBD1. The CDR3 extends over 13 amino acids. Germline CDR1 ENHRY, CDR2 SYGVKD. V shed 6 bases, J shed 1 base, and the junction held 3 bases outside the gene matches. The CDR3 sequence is CAISLDRSYEQYF. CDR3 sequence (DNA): TGTGCCATCAGCCTGGACAGGTCCTACGAGCAGTACTTC.

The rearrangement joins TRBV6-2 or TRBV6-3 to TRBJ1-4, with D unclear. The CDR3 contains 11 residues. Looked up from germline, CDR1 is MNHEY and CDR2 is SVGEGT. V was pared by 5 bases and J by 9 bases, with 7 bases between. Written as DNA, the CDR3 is TGTGCCAGCAGTCCCCAGAAAAAACTGTTTTTT. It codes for CASSPQKKLFF.

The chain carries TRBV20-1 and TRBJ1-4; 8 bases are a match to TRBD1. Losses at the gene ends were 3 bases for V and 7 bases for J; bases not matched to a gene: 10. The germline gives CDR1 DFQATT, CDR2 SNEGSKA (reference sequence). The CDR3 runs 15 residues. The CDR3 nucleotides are TGCAGTGCTAGCCCCTCGACAGGGGCGGGTGAAAAACTGTTTTTT. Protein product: CSASPSTGAGEKLFF.

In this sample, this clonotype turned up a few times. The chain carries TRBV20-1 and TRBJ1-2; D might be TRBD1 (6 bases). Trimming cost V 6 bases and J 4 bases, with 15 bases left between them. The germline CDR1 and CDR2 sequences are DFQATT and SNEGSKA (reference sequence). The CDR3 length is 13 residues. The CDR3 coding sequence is TGCAGTGCCCCCCAGACAGGTCGCTATGGCTACACCTTC. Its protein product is CSAPQTGRYGYTF.

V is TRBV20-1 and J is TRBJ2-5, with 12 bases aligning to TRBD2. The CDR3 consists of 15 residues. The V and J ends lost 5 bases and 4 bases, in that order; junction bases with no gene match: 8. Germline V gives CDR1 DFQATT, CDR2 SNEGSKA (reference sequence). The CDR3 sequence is CSARTSGTLGETQYF. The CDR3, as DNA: TGCAGTGCTCGGACTAGCGGGACCCTTGGAGAGACCCAGTACTTC.